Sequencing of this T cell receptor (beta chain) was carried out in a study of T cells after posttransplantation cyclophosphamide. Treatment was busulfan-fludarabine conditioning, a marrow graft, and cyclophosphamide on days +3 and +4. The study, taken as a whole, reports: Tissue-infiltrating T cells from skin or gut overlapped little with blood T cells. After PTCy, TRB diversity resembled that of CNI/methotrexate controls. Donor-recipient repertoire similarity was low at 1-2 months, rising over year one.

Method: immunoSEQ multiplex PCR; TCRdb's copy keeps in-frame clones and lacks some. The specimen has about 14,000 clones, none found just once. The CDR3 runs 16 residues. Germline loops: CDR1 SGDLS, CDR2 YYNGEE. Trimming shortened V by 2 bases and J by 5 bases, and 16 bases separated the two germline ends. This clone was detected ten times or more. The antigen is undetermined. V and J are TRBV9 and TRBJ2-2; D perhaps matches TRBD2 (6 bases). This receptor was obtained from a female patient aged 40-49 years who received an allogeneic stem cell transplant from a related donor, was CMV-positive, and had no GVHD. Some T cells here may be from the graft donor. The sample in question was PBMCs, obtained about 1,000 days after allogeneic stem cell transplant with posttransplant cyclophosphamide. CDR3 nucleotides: TGTGCCAGCAGCGTTAAGATTCCGGGGAGGACCGGGGAGCTGTTTTTT. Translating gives CASSVKIPGRTGELFF.